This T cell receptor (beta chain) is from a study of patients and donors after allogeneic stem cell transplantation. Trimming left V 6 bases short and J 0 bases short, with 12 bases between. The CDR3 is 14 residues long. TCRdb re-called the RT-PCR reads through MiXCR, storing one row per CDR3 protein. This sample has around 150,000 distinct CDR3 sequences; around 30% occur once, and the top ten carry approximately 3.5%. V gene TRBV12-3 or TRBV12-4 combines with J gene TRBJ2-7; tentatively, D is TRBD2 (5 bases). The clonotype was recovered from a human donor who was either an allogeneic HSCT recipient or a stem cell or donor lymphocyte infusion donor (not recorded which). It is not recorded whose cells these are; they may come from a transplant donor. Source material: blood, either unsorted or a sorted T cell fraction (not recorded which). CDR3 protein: CASRRVSSSYEQYF. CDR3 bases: TGTGCCAGCAGGAGGGTATCGAGCTCCTACGAGCAGTACTTC.